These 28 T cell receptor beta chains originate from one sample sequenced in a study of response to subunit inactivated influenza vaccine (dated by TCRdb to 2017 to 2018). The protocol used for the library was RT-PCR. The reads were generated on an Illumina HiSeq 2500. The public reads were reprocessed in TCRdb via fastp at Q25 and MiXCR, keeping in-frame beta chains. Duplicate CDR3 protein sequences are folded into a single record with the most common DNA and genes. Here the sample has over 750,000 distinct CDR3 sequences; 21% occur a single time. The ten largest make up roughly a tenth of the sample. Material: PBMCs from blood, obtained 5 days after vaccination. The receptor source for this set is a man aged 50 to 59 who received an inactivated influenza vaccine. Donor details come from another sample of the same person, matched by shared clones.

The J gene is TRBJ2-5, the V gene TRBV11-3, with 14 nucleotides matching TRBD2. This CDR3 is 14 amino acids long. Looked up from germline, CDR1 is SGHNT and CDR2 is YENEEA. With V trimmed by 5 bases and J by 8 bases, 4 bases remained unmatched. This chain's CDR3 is CASSMGLAGDTQYF. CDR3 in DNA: TGTGCCAGCAGCATGGGACTAGCGGGGGATACCCAGTACTTC.

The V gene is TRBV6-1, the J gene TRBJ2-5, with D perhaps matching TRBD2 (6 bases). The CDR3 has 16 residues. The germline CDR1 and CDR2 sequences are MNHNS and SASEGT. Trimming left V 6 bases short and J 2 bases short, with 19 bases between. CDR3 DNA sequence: TGTGCCAGCAGCCAACGAGGTTTGGGGACTCAAGAGACCCAGTACTTC. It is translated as CASSQRGLGTQETQYF.

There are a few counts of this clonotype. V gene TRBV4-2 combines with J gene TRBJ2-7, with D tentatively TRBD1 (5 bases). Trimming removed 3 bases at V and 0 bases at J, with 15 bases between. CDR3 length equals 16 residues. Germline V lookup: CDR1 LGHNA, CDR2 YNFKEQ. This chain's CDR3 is CASSQGYGAGSYEQYF. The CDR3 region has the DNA TGTGCCAGCAGCCAGGGGTATGGGGCCGGCTCCTACGAGCAGTACTTC.

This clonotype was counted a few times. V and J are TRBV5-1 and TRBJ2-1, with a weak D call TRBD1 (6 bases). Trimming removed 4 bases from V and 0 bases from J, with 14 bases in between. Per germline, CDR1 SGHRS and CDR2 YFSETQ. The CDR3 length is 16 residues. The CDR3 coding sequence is TGCGCCAGCAGCCGAAATGGACAGAGCTCCTACAATGAGCAGTTCTTC. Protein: CASSRNGQSSYNEQFF.

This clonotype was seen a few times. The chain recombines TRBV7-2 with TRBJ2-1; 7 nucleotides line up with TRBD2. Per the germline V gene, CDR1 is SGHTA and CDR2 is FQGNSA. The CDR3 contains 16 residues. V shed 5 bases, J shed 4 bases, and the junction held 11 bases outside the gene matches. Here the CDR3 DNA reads TGTGCCAGCAGCCCCCTAGGGAGGGGAGGGTACAATGAGCAGTTCTTC. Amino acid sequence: CASSPLGRGGYNEQFF.

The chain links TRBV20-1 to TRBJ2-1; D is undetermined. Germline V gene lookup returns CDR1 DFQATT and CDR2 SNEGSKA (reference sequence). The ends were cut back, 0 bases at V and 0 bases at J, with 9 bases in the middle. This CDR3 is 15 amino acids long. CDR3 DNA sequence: TGCAGTGCTAGAGATAGGAAGAGCTCCTACAATGAGCAGTTCTTC. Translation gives CSARDRKSSYNEQFF.

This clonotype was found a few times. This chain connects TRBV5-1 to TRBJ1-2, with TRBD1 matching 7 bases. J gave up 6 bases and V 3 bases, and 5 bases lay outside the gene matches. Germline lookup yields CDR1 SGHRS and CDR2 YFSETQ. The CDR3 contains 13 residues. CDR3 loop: CASSSPGQNGYTF. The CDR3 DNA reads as TGCGCCAGCAGCTCGCCGGGACAGAATGGCTACACCTTC.

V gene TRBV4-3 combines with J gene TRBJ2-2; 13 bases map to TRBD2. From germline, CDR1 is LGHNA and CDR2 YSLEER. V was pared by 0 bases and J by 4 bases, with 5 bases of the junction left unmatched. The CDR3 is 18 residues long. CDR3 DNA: TGCGCCAGCAGCCAAGAACTAGCGGGAGGGCTAGGCACCGGGGAGCTGTTTTTT. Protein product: CASSQELAGGLGTGELFF.

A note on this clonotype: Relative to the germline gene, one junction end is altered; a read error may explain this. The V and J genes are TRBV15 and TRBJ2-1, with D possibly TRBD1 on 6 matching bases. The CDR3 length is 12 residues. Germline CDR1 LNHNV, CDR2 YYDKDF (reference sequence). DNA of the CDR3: TGTGCCACCAGCAGAGAGGCAGGGACAATCATCTTC. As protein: CATSREAGTIIF.

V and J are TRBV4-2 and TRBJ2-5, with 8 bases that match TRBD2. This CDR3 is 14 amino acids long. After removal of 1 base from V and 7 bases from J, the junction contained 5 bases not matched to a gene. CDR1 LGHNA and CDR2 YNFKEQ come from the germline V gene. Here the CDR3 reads CASSQGTSRATQYF. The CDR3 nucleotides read TGTGCCAGCAGCCAAGGGACTAGCCGGGCGACCCAGTACTTC.

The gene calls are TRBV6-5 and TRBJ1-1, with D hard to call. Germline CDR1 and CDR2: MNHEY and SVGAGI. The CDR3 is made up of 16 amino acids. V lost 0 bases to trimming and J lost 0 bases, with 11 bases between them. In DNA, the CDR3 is TGTGCCAGCAGTTACTCGGACGCCGGGATGAACACTGAAGCTTTCTTT. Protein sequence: CASSYSDAGMNTEAFF.

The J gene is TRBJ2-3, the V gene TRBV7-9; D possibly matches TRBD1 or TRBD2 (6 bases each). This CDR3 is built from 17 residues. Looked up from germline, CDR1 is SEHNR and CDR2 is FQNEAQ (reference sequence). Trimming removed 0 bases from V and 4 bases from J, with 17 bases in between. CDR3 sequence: CASSLAPGLGGADTQYF. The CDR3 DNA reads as TGTGCCAGCAGCTTAGCGCCGGGCCTGGGGGGCGCAGATACGCAGTATTTT.

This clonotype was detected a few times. Written as DNA, the CDR3 is TGTGCCAGCAGTTTCTATACGGGGGGCCGGAGCTCCTACGAGCAGTACTTC. Its protein product is CASSFYTGGRSSYEQYF. The gene calls are TRBV12-3 or TRBV12-4 and TRBJ2-7, with D possibly TRBD2 on 7 matching bases. The CDR3 has 17 residues. Between the trimmed V and J ends, which lost 3 bases and 0 bases, there was a span of 18 bases.

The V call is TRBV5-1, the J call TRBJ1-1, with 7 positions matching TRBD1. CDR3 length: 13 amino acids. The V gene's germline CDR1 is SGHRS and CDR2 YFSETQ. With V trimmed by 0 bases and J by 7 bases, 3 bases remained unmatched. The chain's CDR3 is CASSLAQGGEAFF. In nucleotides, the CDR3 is TGCGCCAGCAGCTTGGCCCAGGGGGGTGAAGCTTTCTTT.

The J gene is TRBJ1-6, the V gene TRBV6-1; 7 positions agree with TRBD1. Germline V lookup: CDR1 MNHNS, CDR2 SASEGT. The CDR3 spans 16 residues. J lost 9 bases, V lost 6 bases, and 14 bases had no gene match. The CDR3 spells CASSPFGTASLSPLHF. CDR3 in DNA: TGTGCCAGCAGCCCATTTGGGACAGCTTCACTTTCACCCCTCCACTTT.

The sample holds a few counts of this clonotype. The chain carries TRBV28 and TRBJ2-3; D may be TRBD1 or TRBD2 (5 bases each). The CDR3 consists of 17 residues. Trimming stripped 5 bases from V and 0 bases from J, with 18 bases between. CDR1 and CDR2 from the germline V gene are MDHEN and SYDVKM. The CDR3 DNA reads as TGTGCCAGCAGTCCCAGCCCCGGGGCAGGGAGCACAGATACGCAGTATTTT. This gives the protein CASSPSPGAGSTDTQYF.

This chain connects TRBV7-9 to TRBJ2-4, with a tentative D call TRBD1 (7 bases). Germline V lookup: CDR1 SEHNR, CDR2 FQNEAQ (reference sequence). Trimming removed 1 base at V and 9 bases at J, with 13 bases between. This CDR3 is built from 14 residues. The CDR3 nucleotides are TGTGCCAGCAGCTTAGGACAGGGACTGGGCATTCAGTACTTC. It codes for CASSLGQGLGIQYF.

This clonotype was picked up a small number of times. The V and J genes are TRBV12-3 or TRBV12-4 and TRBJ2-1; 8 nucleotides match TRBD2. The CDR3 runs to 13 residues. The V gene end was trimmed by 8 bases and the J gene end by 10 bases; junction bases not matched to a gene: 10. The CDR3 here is CASAWTSNGEQFF. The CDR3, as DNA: TGTGCCAGCGCGTGGACTAGCAACGGCGAGCAGTTCTTC.

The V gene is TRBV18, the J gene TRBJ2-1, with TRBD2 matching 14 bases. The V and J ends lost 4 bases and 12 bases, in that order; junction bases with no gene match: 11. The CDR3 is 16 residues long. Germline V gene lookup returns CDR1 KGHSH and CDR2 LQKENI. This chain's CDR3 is CASSLSGTSGSLGQFF. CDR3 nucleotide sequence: TGTGCCAGCTCACTGTCCGGGACTAGCGGGAGCTTAGGGCAGTTCTTC.

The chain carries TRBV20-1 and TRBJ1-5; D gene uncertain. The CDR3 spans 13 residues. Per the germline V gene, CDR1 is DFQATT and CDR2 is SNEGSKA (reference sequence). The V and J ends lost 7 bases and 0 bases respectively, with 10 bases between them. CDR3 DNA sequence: TGCAGTGGTCTACGGGATAGCAATCAGCCCCAGCATTTT. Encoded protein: CSGLRDSNQPQHF.

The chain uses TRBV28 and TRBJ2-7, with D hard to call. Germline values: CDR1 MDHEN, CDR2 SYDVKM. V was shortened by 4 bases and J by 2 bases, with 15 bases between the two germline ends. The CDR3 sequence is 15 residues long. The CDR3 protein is CASSSLSSTTYEQYF. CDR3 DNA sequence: TGTGCCAGCAGTTCGTTGAGCTCCACGACCTACGAGCAGTACTTC.

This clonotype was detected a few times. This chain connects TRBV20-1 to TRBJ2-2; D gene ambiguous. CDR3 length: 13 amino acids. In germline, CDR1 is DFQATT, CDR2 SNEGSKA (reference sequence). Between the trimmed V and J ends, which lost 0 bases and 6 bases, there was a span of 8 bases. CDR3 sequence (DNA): TGCAGTGCTAGAGATGTATCGTCCGGGGAGCTGTTTTTT. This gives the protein CSARDVSSGELFF.

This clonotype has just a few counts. Written as DNA, the CDR3 is TGTGCCAGCAGCCCCGCTATTGGCCATGGCTACACCTTC. Encoded protein: CASSPAIGHGYTF. V gene TRBV6-6 combines with J gene TRBJ1-2; no reliable D call. Germline V lookup: CDR1 MNHNY, CDR2 SVGAGI (reference sequence). There are 13 residues in the CDR3. V shed 6 bases and J shed 6 bases, with 14 bases lying between them.

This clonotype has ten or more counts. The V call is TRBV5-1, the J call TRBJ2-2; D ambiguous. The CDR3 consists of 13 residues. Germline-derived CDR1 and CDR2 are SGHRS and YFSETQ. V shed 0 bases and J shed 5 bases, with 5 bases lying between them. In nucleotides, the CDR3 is TGCGCCAGCAGCTTGGTACTGACCGGGGAGCTGTTTTTT. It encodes CASSLVLTGELFF.

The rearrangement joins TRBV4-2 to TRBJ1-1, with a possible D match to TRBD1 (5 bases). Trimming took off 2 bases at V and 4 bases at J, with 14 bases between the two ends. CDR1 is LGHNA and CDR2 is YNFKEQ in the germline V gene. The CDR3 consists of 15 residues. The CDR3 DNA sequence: TGTGCCAGCAGCCAATCTAATCAGGGAAGCACTGAAGCTTTCTTT. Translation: CASSQSNQGSTEAFF.

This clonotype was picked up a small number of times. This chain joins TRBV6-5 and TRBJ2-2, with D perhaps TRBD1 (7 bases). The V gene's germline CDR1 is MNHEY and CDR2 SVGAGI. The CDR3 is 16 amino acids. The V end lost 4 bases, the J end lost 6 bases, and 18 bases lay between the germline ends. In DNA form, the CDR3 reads TGTGCCAGCAGTTTTGCGGGACAGCCCGATGCCGGGGAGCTGTTTTTT. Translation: CASSFAGQPDAGELFF.

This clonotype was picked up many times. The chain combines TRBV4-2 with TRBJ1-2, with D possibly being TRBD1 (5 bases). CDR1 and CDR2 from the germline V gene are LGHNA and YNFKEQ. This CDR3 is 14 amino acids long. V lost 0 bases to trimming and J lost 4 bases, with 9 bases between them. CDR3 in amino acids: CASSQDTGPYGYTF. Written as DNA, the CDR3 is TGTGCCAGCAGCCAAGATACAGGACCCTATGGCTACACCTTC.

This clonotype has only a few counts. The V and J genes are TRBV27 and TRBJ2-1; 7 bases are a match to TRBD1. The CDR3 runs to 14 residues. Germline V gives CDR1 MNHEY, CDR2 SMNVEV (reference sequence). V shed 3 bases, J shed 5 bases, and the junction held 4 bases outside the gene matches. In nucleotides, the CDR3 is TGTGCCAGCAGTTTTGGACAGGTTAACAATGAGCAGTTCTTC. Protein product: CASSFGQVNNEQFF.